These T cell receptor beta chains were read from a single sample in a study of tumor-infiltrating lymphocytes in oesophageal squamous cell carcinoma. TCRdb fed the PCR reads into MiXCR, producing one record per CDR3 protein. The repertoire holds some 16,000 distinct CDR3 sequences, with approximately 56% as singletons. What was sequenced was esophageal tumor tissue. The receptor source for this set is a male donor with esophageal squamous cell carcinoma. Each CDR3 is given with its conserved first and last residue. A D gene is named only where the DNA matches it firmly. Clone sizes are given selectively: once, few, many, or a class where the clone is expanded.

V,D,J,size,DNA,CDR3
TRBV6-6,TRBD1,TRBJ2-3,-,TGTGCCAGCAGTTACGTGTCAGGGGGTGTTACAGATACGCAGTATTTT,CASSYVSGGVTDTQYF
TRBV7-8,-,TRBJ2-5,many,TGTGCCAGCAGCTTGTTTGAAGCGGTTCTCGAGACCCAGTACTTC,CASSLFEAVLETQYF
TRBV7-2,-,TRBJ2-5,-,TGTGCCAGCAGCCCCAAGTTGGGGTCAGGGGCCTACAATGAGGAGTACTTC,CASSPKLGSGAYNEEYF
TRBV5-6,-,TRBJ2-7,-,TGTGCCAGCAGCCCACAAGGGAACCCCTACGAGCAGTACTTC,CASSPQGNPYEQYF
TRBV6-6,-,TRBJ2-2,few,TGTGCCAGCAGGAGAAATCGAGGGGCCGACACCGGGGAGCTGTTTTTT,CASRRNRGADTGELFF
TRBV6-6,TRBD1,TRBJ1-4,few,TGTGCCAGCAGTTGGACAGGGACTAATGAAAAACTGTTTTTT,CASSWTGTNEKLFF
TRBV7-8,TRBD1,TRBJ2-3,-,TGTGCCAGCAGCCCAGGACAGGCGGCAACGACAGATACGCAGTATTTT,CASSPGQAATTDTQYF
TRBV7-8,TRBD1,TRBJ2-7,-,TGTGCCAGCAGCTTAGGACAGGGAATTGAGGTCCGCCTCTACGAGCAGTACTTC,CASSLGQGIEVRLYEQYF
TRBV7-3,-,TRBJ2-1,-,TGTGCCAGCAGCCCCCAGGCCCTAGGACTACGAGACAATGAGCAGTTCTTC,CASSPQALGLRDNEQFF
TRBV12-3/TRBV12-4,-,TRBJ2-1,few,TGTGCCAGCAGTTTAGGACTGTTCAATGAGCAGTTCTTC,CASSLGLFNEQFF
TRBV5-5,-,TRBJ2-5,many,TGTGCCAGCAGCCTTAGTGGCGAGACCCAGTACTTC,CASSLSGETQYF
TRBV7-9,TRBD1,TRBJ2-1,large,TGTGCCAGCAGCTCTGGGACAGGGATCTACAATGAGCAGTTCTTC,CASSSGTGIYNEQFF
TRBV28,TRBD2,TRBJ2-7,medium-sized,TGTGCCAGCAGAAATAGCGGGCTACAAGGCTACGAGCAGTACTTC,CASRNSGLQGYEQYF
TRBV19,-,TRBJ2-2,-,TGTGTCAGTAGTATAAAGGAGTTCGGGGAGCTGTTTTTT,CVSSIKEFGELFF
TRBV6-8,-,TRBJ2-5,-,TGTGCCAGCACACAATCGAGCAATTCACCCCTCCACTTC,CASTQSSNSPLHF
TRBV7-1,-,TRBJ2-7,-,TGTGCCAGCAGCTATGCGAGGGCCGAGCAGTACTTC,CASSYARAEQYF
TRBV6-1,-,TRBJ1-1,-,TGTGCCAGCAGTTCCTCTGAGGGCACTGAAGCTTTCTTT,CASSSSEGTEAFF
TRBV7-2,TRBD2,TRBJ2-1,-,TGTGCCAGCAGCTTTAGTAGCGGGTCCTACAATGAGCAGTTCTTC,CASSFSSGSYNEQFF
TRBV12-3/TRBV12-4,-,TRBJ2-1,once,TGTGCCAGCAGTGACCGGGACGGGGGCAATGAGCAGTTCTTC,CASSDRDGGNEQFF
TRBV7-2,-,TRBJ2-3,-,TGTGCCAGCAGCCCCTCGGGGATCAATACGCAGTATTTT,CASSPSGINTQYF
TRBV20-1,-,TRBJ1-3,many,TGCAGTGTAGGCCGGAGCTCTGGAAACACCATATATTTT,CSVGRSSGNTIYF
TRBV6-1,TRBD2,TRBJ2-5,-,TGTGCCAGCACCTACGGGCGGGAGCATGGGGAGACCCAGTACTTC,CASTYGREHGETQYF
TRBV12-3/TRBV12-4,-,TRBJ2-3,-,TGTGCCTCCAAATCAAGGGGGAGGGCCAGCACAGATACGCAGTATTTT,CASKSRGRASTDTQYF
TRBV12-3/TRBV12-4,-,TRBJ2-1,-,TGTGCCAGCAGTTTATGGGGGGTCAATGAGCAGTTCTTC,CASSLWGVNEQFF
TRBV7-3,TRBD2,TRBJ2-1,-,TGTGCCAGCAGCTCTGGAGGGAGCGGGGGAAATGAGCAGTTCTTC,CASSSGGSGGNEQFF
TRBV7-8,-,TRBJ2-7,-,TGTGCCAGCAGCTTAGGGATAGGGGAGCAGTACTTC,CASSLGIGEQYF
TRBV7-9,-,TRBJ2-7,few,TGTGCCAGCAGCTTAGGGTACGGACGCGGCGAGCAGTACTTC,CASSLGYGRGEQYF
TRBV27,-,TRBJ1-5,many,TGTGCCAGCAGTTTATTCCGGGCTCAGCCCCAGCATTTT,CASSLFRAQPQHF
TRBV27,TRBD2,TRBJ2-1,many,TGTGCCAGCAGTTTAAACGGGCTAGCGGTTATCTACAATGAGCAGTTCTTC,CASSLNGLAVIYNEQFF
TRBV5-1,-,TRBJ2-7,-,TGCGCCAGCAGCTTGGGGGCTTTTCACAGAGGCCTCGAGCAGTACTTC,CASSLGAFHRGLEQYF
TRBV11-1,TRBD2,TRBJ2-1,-,TGTGCCAGCAGCTTAGGCCCCTGGGCTAGCGGGGGGTACAATGAGCAGTTCTTC,CASSLGPWASGGYNEQFF
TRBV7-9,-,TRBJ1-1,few,TGTGCCAGCAGCGTGAAAGTCGACACTGAAGCTTTCTTT,CASSVKVDTEAFF
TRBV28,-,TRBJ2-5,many,TGTGCCAGCAGTTTACCCCCGGGCGGTGTTGTGGAGACCCAGTACTTC,CASSLPPGGVVETQYF
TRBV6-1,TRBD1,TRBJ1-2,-,TGTGCCAGCAGTGACGACAGGGGGCGTTATGGCTACACCTTC,CASSDDRGRYGYTF
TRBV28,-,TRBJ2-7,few,TGTGCCAGCAGTTTAACCCCACCTTACTACGAGCAGTACTTC,CASSLTPPYYEQYF
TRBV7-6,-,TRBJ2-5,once,TGTGCCAGCAGCTTAGTAGGGAAAGGGGAGCAGTACTTC,CASSLVGKGEQYF
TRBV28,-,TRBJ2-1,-,TGTGCCAGCAGCCTACCTCTGAATGAGCAGTTCTTC,CASSLPLNEQFF
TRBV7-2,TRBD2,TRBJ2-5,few,TGTGCCAGCAGCCCGACTAGCACCCAAGAGACCCAGTACTTC,CASSPTSTQETQYF
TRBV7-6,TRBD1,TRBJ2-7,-,TGTGCCAGCAGCTCGACAGGGTTCGAGCAGTACTTC,CASSSTGFEQYF
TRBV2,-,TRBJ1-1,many,TGTGCCAGCAGTGAACGGGGTTTCAGTGAAGCTTTCTTT,CASSERGFSEAFF
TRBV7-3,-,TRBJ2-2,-,TGTGCCAGCAGTCGACAGATGGCCGGGGAGCTGTTTTTT,CASSRQMAGELFF
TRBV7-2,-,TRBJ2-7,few,TGTGCCAGCAGCTTAAATATCGGGGCCATTTACGAGCAGTACTTC,CASSLNIGAIYEQYF
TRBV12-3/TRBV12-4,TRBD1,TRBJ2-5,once,TGTGCCAGCAGCCAACAGGGGGGTCGGGAGACCCAGTACTTC,CASSQQGGRETQYF
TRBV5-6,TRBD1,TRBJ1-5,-,TGTGCCAGCAGGCAACCCGACAGGGGGGGGCAGCCCCAGCATTTT,CASRQPDRGGQPQHF
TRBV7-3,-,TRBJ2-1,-,TGTGCCAGCAGCTTCGGGGCCCGCAATGAGCAGTTCTTC,CASSFGARNEQFF
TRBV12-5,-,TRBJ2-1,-,TGTGCTAGTGGTACATCGGCCTACAATGAGCAGTTCTTC,CASGTSAYNEQFF
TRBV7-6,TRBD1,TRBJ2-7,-,TGTGCCAGCAGCCCTTGGACAGGCAATTCACCCCTCCACTTC,CASSPWTGNSPLHF
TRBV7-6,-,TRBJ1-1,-,TGTGCCAGCAGCTTAGTTGGTTTAGGTGAAGCTTTCTTT,CASSLVGLGEAFF
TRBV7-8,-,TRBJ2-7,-,TGTGCCAGCAGGTTGGAGGCGGGCGAGCAGTACTTC,CASRLEAGEQYF
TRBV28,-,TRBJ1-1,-,TGTGCCAGCCCTTATGGGATTTGTGTAGCTTTCTTT,CASPYGICVAFF
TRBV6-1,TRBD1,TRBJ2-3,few,TGTGCCAGCAGGAGGGACAGGAACACCGGGGAGCTGTATTTT,CASRRDRNTGELYF
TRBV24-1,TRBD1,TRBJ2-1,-,TGTGCCACCAGTGAACCGGACAGGGGCCTCTACAATGAGCAGTTCTTC,CATSEPDRGLYNEQFF
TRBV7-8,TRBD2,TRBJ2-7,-,TGTGCCAGCAGCCTGGGGACTAGCGGCAATGAGCAGTACTTC,CASSLGTSGNEQYF
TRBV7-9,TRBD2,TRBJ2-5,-,TGTGCCAGCAGGCCCACTAGCGGGGGGGAAGAGACCCAGTACTTC,CASRPTSGGEETQYF
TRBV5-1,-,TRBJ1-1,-,TGCGCCAGCAGCCCAGGACAAGGGGGGACTGAAGCTTTCTTT,CASSPGQGGTEAFF